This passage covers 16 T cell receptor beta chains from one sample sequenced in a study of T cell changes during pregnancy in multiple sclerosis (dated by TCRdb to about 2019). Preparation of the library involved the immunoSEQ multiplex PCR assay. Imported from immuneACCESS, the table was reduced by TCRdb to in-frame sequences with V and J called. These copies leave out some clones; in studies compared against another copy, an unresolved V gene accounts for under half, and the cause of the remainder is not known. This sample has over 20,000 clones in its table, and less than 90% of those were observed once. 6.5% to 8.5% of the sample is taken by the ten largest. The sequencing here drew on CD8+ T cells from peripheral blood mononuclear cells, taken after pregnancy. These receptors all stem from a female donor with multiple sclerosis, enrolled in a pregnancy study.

CDR3 protein: CASSATGTGMIGELFF. The DNA of the CDR3 is TGTGCCAGCAGCGCCACCGGGACAGGGATGATCGGGGAGCTGTTTTTT. V gene TRBV9 combines with J gene TRBJ2-2; 9 nucleotides agree with TRBD1. V dropped 3 bases and J dropped 7; count of bases not matched to a gene: 10. Germline V gene sequence: CDR1 SGDLS, CDR2 YYNGEE. This CDR3 region has 16 residues. The full variable domain, completed using reference TRBV9 and TRBJ2-2, is DSGVTQTPKHLITATGQRVTLRCSPRSGDLSVYWYQQSLDQGLQFLIQYYNGEERAKGNILERFSAQQFPDLHSELNLSSLELGDSALYFCASSATGTGMIGELFFGEGSRLTVL.

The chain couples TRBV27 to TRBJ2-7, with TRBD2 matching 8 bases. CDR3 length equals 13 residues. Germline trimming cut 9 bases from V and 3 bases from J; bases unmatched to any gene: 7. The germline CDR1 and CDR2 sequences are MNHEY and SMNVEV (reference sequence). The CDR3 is CASSAGASYEQYF. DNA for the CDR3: TGTGCCAGTTCAGCGGGAGCTAGCTACGAGCAGTACTTC.

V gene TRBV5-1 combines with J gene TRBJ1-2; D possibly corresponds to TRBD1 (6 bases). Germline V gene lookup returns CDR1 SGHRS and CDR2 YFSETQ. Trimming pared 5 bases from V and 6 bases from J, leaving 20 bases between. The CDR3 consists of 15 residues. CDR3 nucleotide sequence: TGCGCCAGCAGACTTCAGGACAGCCGCGTCGATGGCTACACCTTC. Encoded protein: CASRLQDSRVDGYTF.

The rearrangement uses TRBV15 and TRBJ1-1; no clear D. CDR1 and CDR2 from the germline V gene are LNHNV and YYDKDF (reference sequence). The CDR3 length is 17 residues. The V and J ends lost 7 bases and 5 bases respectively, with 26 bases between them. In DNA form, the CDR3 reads TGTGCCACCACCACCCGGAAAGGAAGCCCGTCCAGGACTGAAGCTTTCTTT. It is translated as CATTTRKGSPSRTEAFF. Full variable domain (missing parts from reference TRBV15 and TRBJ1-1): DAMVIQNPRYQVTQFGKPVTLSCSQTLNHNVMYWYQQKSSQAPKLLFHYYDKDFNNEADTPDNFQSRRPNTSFCFLDIRSPGLGDTAMYLCATTTRKGSPSRTEAFFGQGTRLTVV.

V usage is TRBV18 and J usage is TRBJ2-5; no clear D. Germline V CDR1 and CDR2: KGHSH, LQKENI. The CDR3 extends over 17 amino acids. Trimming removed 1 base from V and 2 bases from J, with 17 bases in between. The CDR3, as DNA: TGTGCCAGCTCACCACGCACCTCACGCGAAATTCAAGAGACCCAGTACTTC. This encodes CASSPRTSREIQETQYF.

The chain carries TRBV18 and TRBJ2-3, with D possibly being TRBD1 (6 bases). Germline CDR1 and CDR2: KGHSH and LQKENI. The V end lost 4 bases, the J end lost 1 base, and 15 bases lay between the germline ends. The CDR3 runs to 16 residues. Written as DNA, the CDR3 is TGTGCCAGCTCACTCCAGGGGTCCAGAGGCACAGATACGCAGTATTTT. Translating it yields CASSLQGSRGTDTQYF.

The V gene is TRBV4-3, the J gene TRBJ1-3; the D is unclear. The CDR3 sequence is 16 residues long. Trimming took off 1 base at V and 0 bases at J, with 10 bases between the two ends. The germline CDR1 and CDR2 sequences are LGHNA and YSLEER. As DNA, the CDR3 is TGCGCCAGCAGCCAAGTGATTGGCAGCTCTGGAAACACCATATATTTT. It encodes CASSQVIGSSGNTIYF.

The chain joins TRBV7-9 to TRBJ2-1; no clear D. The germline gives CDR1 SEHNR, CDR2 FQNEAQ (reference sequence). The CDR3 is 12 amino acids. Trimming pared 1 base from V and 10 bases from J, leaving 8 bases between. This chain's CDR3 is CASSLDRPEQFF. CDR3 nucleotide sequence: TGTGCCAGCAGCTTAGACAGACCCGAGCAGTTCTTC.

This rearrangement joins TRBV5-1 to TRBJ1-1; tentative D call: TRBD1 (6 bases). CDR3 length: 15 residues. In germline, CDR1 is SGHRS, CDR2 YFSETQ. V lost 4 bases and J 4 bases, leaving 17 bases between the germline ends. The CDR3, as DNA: TGCGCCAGCAGCCGTGGAGGGGGAGGGATCACTGAAGCTTTCTTT. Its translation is CASSRGGGGITEAFF.

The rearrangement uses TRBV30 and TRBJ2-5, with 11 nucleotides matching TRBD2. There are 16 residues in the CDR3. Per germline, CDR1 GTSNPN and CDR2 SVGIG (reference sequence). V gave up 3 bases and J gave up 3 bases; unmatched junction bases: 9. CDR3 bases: TGTGCCTGGAGGGGGGGCGGGACTAGCGGAAAAGAGACCCAGTACTTC. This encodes CAWRGGGTSGKETQYF.

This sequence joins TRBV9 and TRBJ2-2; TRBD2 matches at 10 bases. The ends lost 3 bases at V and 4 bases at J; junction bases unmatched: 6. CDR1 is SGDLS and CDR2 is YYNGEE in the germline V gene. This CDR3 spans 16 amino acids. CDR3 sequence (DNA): TGTGCCAGCAGCGCGTCTAGCGGGAGTGCCACCGGGGAGCTGTTTTTT. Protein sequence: CASSASSGSATGELFF.

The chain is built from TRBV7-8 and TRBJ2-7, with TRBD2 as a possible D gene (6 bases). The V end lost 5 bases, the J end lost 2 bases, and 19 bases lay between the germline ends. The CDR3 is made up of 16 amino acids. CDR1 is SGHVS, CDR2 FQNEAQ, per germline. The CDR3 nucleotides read TGTGCCAGCAGCCCGTGGGTAGTAGCGGCAGCCTACGAGCAGTACTTC. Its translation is CASSPWVVAAAYEQYF.

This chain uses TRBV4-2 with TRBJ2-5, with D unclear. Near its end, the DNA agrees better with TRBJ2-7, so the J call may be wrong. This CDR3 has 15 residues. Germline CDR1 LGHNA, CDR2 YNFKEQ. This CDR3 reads CASSQEPRSGDEQYF. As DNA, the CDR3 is TGTGCCAGCAGCCAAGAACCGAGGTCCGGCGACGAGCAGTACTTC.

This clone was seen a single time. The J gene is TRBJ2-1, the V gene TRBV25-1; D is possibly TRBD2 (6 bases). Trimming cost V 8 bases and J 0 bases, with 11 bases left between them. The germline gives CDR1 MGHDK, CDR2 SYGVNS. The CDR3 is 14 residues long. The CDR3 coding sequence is TGTGCCAGCTCGGTAGCGGACTCCTACAATGAGCAGTTCTTC. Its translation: CASSVADSYNEQFF.

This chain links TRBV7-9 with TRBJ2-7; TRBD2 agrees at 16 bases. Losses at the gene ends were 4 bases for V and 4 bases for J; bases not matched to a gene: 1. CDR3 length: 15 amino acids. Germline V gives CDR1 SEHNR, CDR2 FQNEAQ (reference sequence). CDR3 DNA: TGTGCCAGCAGCTCGGGACTAGCGGGAGGGTACGAGCAGTACTTC. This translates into CASSSGLAGGYEQYF.

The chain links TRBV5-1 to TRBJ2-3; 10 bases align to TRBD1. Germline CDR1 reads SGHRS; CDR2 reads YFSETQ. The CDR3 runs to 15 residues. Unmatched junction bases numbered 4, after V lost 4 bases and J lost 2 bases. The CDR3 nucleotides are TGCGCCAGCAGCCGCGGGACAGGGGACACAGATACGCAGTATTTT. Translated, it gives CASSRGTGDTDTQYF.